Below are 10 T cell receptor beta chains sequenced from a single sample in a study of blood T cell repertoires in COVID-19. The protocol was immunoSEQ multiplex PCR, while the TCRdb copy is restricted to in-frame clones and leaves out a portion. The data show more than 250,000 clones, around four fifths seen once. Sequencing was performed on peripheral blood. These receptors originate from a man aged 60-69 years who had recovered from COVID-19.

The chain recombines TRBV27 with TRBJ2-7; D call uncertain. This CDR3 is built from 14 residues. Between the trimmed V and J ends, which lost 5 bases and 5 bases, there was a span of 16 bases. Germline CDR1 reads MNHEY; CDR2 reads SMNVEV (reference sequence). The CDR3 DNA sequence: TGTGCCAGCAGTCTCCTGGGCCATCTCCACGAGCAGTACTTC. Amino acids: CASSLLGHLHEQYF.

The chain is built from TRBV7-9 and TRBJ1-5; 7 bases agree with TRBD1. With 5 bases clipped from V and 3 bases from J, the junction kept 10 bases outside the gene matches. This CDR3 region has 16 residues. Germline values: CDR1 SEHNR, CDR2 FQNEAQ (reference sequence). CDR3 residues: CASSLSRDRNNQPQHF. DNA of the CDR3: TGTGCCAGCAGCCTAAGCCGGGACAGAAACAATCAGCCCCAGCATTTT.

The chain has TRBV2 and TRBJ2-7; 9 bases line up with TRBD1. The CDR3 spans 16 residues. CDR1 and CDR2 (germline): SNHLY, FYNNEI. Unmatched junction bases numbered 12, after V lost 7 bases and J lost 2 bases. This CDR3 is CASIPPDRGSTYEQYF. The CDR3 nucleotides are TGTGCCAGCATCCCGCCGGACAGGGGTTCTACCTACGAGCAGTACTTC.

In DNA form, the CDR3 reads TGTGCCAGCAGCGTTTCCCATTTCACAGGGGGCTCTGAAGCTTTCTTT. This translates into CASSVSHFTGGSEAFF. V usage is TRBV9 and J usage is TRBJ1-1; 9 bases line up with TRBD1. CDR1 is SGDLS and CDR2 is YYNGEE in the germline V gene. There are 16 residues in the CDR3. V was clipped by 2 bases and J by 6 bases; unmatched bases: 11. Full variable domain (rest looked up from reference TRBV9 and TRBJ1-1): DSGVTQTPKHLITATGQRVTLRCSPRSGDLSVYWYQQSLDQGLQFLIQYYNGEERAKGNILERFSAQQFPDLHSELNLSSLELGDSALYFCASSVSHFTGGSEAFFGQGTRLTVV.

CDR3 residues: CASSHGKGGSFGYNEQFF. Here the CDR3 DNA reads TGTGCCAGCAGCCACGGGAAAGGGGGTTCTTTCGGGTACAATGAGCAGTTCTTC. This chain connects TRBV14 to TRBJ2-1, with D perhaps matching TRBD1 (6 bases). Per germline, CDR1 SGHDN and CDR2 FVKESK. There are 18 residues in the CDR3. The germline V and J ends were trimmed by 3 bases and 4 bases, with 22 bases remaining between them.

V is TRBV28 and J is TRBJ1-1; D is perhaps TRBD1 (5 bases). The CDR3 has 19 residues. Per germline, CDR1 MDHEN and CDR2 SYDVKM. The ends were cut back, 2 bases at V and 1 base at J, with 23 bases in the middle. The CDR3 sequence is CASSLPPGGGWDENTEAFF. The CDR3 DNA reads as TGTGCCAGCAGTTTACCCCCCGGGGGGGGTTGGGACGAGAACACTGAAGCTTTCTTT. Looking up the rest from reference TRBV28 and TRBJ1-1 gives the full variable domain: DVKVTQSSRYLVKRTGEKVFLECVQDMDHENMFWYRQDPGLGLRLIYFSYDVKMKEKGDIPEGYSVSREKKERFSLILESASTNQTSMYLCASSLPPGGGWDENTEAFFGQGTRLTVV.

The rearrangement uses TRBV19 and TRBJ1-5, with D possibly TRBD1 on 6 matching bases. The CDR3 consists of 15 residues. Trimming cost V 5 bases and J 3 bases, with 14 bases left between them. The germline CDR1 and CDR2 sequences are LNHDA and SQIVND (reference sequence). CDR3 sequence: CASSRTGHINQPQHF. In DNA, the CDR3 is TGTGCCAGTAGTCGGACGGGACACATCAATCAGCCCCAGCATTTT.

The gene calls are TRBV27 and TRBJ2-3; D may be TRBD1 (5 bases). This CDR3 has 15 amino acids. Trimming took off 1 base at V and 3 bases at J, with 11 bases between the two ends. The germline V gene encodes CDR1 MNHEY and CDR2 SMNVEV (reference sequence). As DNA, the CDR3 is TGTGCCAGCAGTTTATTCTACCCAGGGACAGATACGCAGTATTTT. Translation gives CASSLFYPGTDTQYF.

This clone was recorded a few times. V is TRBV11-2 and J is TRBJ2-1; 7 bases are shared with TRBD2. Unmatched junction bases numbered 11, after V lost 5 bases and J lost 4 bases. There are 16 residues in the CDR3. Germline V gene data show CDR1 as SGHAT and CDR2 as FQNNGV. CDR3 loop: CASSPGPAGKYNEQFF. The CDR3 DNA sequence: TGTGCCAGCAGCCCGGGGCCAGCGGGGAAATACAATGAGCAGTTCTTC.

V and J are TRBV7-2 and TRBJ2-1; D uncertain. V was trimmed by 1 base and J by 4 bases, leaving 5 bases between them. CDR1 and CDR2 from the germline V gene are SGHTA and FQGNSA. There are 13 residues in the CDR3. The CDR3 loop reads CASSLVRYNEQFF. CDR3 coding DNA: TGTGCCAGCAGCTTAGTGAGGTACAATGAGCAGTTCTTC.